This paragraph reports one T cell receptor beta chain. Its specificity is not known. Deep sequencing aimed at 1 in 200,000 to 1 in 1 million T cells' resolution. The assay was immunoSEQ multiplex PCR, and TCRdb's table has in-frame clones only and misses some. The table shows approximately 150,000 clones, with 70% to 90% occurring only once. The sample is drawn from a study of cytotoxic CD8 clonotypes in ibrutinib-treated CLL. Study-wide points: Public clonotypes proved infrequent, and on treatment they shrank or remained steady. Clonality was higher at baseline than in age-matched healthy donors and tracked circulating CD8+ T-cell counts.

Germline V gene sequence: CDR1 ENHRY, CDR2 SYGVKD. The CDR3 is 15 residues long. The ends were cut back, 5 bases at V and 0 bases at J, with 11 bases in the middle. The chain uses TRBV10-3 and TRBJ2-1; D not resolved. The receptor was isolated from a human donor with chronic lymphocytic leukemia. The sequencing used PBMCs, collected at disease progression, from a patient treated with ibrutinib. The CDR3 coding sequence is TGTGCCATCAGTAAAGCGCAGAGCTCCTACAATGAGCAGTTCTTC. This encodes CAISKAQSSYNEQFF.